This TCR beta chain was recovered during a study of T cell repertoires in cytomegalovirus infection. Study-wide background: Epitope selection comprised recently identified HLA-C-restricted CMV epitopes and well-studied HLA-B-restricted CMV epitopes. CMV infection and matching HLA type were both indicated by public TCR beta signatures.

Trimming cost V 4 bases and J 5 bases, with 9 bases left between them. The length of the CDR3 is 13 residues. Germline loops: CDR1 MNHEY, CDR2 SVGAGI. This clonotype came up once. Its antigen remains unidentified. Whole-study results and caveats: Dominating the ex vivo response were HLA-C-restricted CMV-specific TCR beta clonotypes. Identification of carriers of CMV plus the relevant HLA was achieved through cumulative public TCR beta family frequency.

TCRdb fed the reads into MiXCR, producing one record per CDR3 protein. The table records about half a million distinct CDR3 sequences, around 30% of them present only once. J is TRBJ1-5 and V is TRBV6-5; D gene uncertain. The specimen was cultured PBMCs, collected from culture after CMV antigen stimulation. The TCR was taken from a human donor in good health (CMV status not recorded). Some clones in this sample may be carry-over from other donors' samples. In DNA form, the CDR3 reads TGTGCCAGCAGTTGGTCTGGGGATCAGCCCCAGCATTTT. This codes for CASSWSGDQPQHF.